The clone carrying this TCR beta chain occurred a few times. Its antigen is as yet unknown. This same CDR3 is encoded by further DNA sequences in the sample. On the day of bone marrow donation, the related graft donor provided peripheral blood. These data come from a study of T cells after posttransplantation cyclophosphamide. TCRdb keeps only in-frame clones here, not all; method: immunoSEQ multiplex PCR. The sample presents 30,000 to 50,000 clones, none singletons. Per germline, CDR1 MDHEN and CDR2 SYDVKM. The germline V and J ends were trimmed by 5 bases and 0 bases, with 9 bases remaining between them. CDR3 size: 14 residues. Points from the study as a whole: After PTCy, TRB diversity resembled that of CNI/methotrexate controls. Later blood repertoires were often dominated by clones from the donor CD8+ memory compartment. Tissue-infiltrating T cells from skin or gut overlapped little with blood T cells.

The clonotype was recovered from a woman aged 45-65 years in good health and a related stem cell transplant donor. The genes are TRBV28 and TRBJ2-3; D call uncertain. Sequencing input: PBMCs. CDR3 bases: TGTGCCAGCAGTCTATTGTCTAGCACAGATACGCAGTATTTT. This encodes CASSLLSSTDTQYF.